The source of this T cell receptor beta chain is a study of CD8+ T cells in alopecia areata. Investigators isolated RNA and reverse transcribed it into cDNA to act as the sequencing template. The assay was immunoSEQ multiplex PCR, and TCRdb's table has in-frame clones only and misses some. The sample lists roughly 130,000 clones; approximately 53% were seen once. Those with alopecia areata gave lesional scalp punch biopsies and peripheral blood. This specimen consisted of CD4+ T cells sorted from blood, obtained at week 0. The clonotype was recovered from a human donor with alopecia areata.

DNA of the CDR3: TGTGCCAGCAGCTCCCTCAGCGGGAGCAGATACGAGCAGTACTTC. Its protein product is CASSSLSGSRYEQYF. The rearrangement links TRBV11-2 to TRBJ2-7; 8 bases agree with TRBD2. J gave up 4 bases and V 4 bases, and 9 bases lay outside the gene matches. This CDR3 contains 15 residues. Germline CDR1 is SGHAT and CDR2 is FQNNGV.